Below are 29 T cell receptor beta chains sequenced from a single sample in a study of regulatory and conventional T cells in RAG deficiency. Libraries were prepared by immunoSEQ multiplex PCR; TCRdb keeps only in-frame clonotypes and omits some of them. The data hold 280 or so clones, with over 30% observed a single time. Sequenced input: CD8+ T cells sorted from blood. These receptors were taken from a human donor with RAG deficiency presenting as severe combined immunodeficiency.

This clone was picked up a small number of times. The V gene is TRBV7-3, the J gene TRBJ1-5; D is possibly TRBD1 (5 bases). CDR3 size: 13 residues. V gave up 8 bases and J gave up 3 bases, with 11 bases separating them. In germline, CDR1 is SGHTA, CDR2 FQGTGA. CDR3 DNA: TGTGCCAGCGGCAGACAGCTCAATCAGCCCCAGCATTTT. Residues: CASGRQLNQPQHF.

The chain employs TRBV7-6 and TRBJ1-5, with a possible D match to TRBD1 (6 bases). The CDR3 totals 13 residues. V was clipped by 4 bases and J by 2 bases, with 6 bases between them. Germline V gene data show CDR1 as SGHVS and CDR2 as FNYEAQ. Written as DNA, the CDR3 is TGTGCCAGCAGCTACAGGGGCAATCAGCCCCAGCATTTT. Protein: CASSYRGNQPQHF.

For the CDR3, the DNA is TGTGCCAGCAGCGTAGAAGGGTTTTCACCCCTCCACTTT. It encodes CASSVEGFSPLHF. This chain uses TRBV9 with TRBJ1-6; D uncertain. V lost 0 bases to trimming and J lost 9 bases, with 7 bases between them. The CDR3 consists of 13 residues. The V gene's germline CDR1 is SGDLS and CDR2 YYNGEE.

This clone was detected only a few times. The rearrangement joins TRBV21-1 to TRBJ1-1. TRBV21-1 is assigned pseudogene status. This CDR3 spans 16 amino acids. Here the CDR3 reads CASSLILATIRTEAFF. CDR3 nucleotides: TGTGCCAGCAGCTTAATCTTAGCTACAATTCGCACTGAAGCTTTCTTT.

V usage is TRBV4-1 and J usage is TRBJ1-1; D uncertain. Per the germline V gene, CDR1 is MGHRA and CDR2 is YSYEKL. This CDR3 has 12 amino acids. The V gene lost 0 bases and the J gene lost 5 bases, with 4 bases spanning the gap. CDR3 in amino acids: CASSQDRTEAFF. The CDR3 DNA reads TGCGCCAGCAGCCAAGATAGGACTGAAGCTTTCTTT.

In its sample, this clone ranks as large. V gene TRBV6-5 combines with J gene TRBJ2-5; possibly TRBD1 for D (6 bases). The CDR3 totals 12 residues. Germline V gene data show CDR1 as MNHEY and CDR2 as SVGAGI. The V gene lost 2 bases and the J gene lost 5 bases, with 6 bases spanning the gap. In nucleotides, the CDR3 is TGTGCCAGCAGTTACACAGGGGAGACCCAGTACTTC. It specifies CASSYTGETQYF.

In its sample, this clone was seen a few times. The chain combines TRBV9 with TRBJ1-1; D remains ambiguous. The V gene lost 4 bases and the J gene lost 7 bases, with 11 bases spanning the gap. This CDR3 is built from 12 residues. Germline loops: CDR1 SGDLS, CDR2 YYNGEE. The DNA for the CDR3 is TGTGCCAGCAGCCAGGTTGGAGTTGAAGCTTTCTTT. Protein product: CASSQVGVEAFF.

The gene calls are TRBV2 and TRBJ1-5; D is unclear. This CDR3 is built from 12 residues. The germline gives CDR1 SNHLY, CDR2 FYNNEI. Trimming removed 6 bases at V and 0 bases at J, with 3 bases between. The CDR3 nucleotides are TGTGCCAGCAGCATTAGCAATCAGCCCCAGCATTTT. This gives the protein CASSISNQPQHF.

Relative to its sample, this clone is medium-sized (0.01 to 0.1%). V is TRBV5-6 and J is TRBJ2-7, with D uncertain. The V end was cut by 2 bases, the J end by 1 base, with 1 base between. The CDR3 loop spans 11 amino acids. Germline V gives CDR1 SGHDT, CDR2 YYEEEE. The CDR3 here is CASSFSYEQYF. The CDR3, as DNA: TGTGCCAGCAGCTTTTCCTACGAGCAGTACTTC.

V and J are TRBV2 and TRBJ1-5, with D possibly being TRBD1 (6 bases). The CDR3 covers 15 residues. The germline gives CDR1 SNHLY, CDR2 FYNNEI. Trimming took 6 bases from V and 1 from J, leaving 13 bases between them. The CDR3 nucleotides read TGTGCCAGCAGGCGACCACAGGGAAGCAATCAGCCCCAGCATTTT. Protein: CASRRPQGSNQPQHF.

This clone is labeled as medium-sized. This chain joins TRBV7-3 and TRBJ1-1; TRBD1 matches at 9 bases. The ends lost 2 bases at V and 5 bases at J; junction bases unmatched: 3. The germline CDR1 and CDR2 sequences are SGHTA and FQGTGA. This CDR3 is built from 14 residues. The CDR3 here is CASSLGTGPTEAFF. The CDR3 DNA reads as TGTGCCAGCAGCTTAGGGACAGGGCCAACTGAAGCTTTCTTT.

By sample fraction, this clone is large. The CDR3 here is CASSLAYEQYF. In DNA form, the CDR3 reads TGTGCCAGCAGCTTAGCCTACGAGCAGTACTTC. J is TRBJ2-7 and V is TRBV11-2; D call uncertain. The germline V gene has CDR1 SGHAT and CDR2 FQNNGV. The V and J ends lost 1 base and 2 bases respectively, with 0 bases between them. The CDR3 is made up of 11 amino acids.

This clone was seen only a few times. The chain employs TRBV7-3 and TRBJ1-5; D is undetermined. The CDR3 runs 15 residues. V lost 0 bases and J lost 1, with 7 bases in between. Germline lookup yields CDR1 SGHTA and CDR2 FQGTGA. CDR3 in DNA: TGTGCCAGCAGCTTAACAGAAGGAAGCAATCAGCCCCAGCATTTT. This translates into CASSLTEGSNQPQHF.

V is TRBV6-6 and J is TRBJ1-5, with no clear D. The germline CDR1 and CDR2 sequences are MNHNY and SVGAGI (reference sequence). Between the trimmed V and J ends, which lost 2 bases and 0 bases, there was a span of 8 bases. CDR3 size: 15 residues. Written as DNA, the CDR3 is TGTGCCAGCAGTTACAGCAGCTATAGCAATCAGCCCCAGCATTTT. This gives the protein CASSYSSYSNQPQHF.

The chain employs TRBV30 and TRBJ2-2, with no clear D. Germline CDR1 is GTSNPN and CDR2 is SVGIG (reference sequence). The CDR3 spans 11 residues. The V and J ends lost 0 bases and 9 bases respectively, with 5 bases between them. CDR3: CAWSVRRELFF. The CDR3 nucleotides are TGTGCCTGGAGTGTACGACGGGAGCTGTTTTTT.

This rearrangement joins TRBV27 to TRBJ1-5, with D tentatively TRBD1 (5 bases). Germline V gene data show CDR1 as MNHEY and CDR2 as SMNVEV (reference sequence). This CDR3 is built from 15 residues. The V gene lost 3 bases and the J gene lost 5 bases, with 14 bases spanning the gap. The CDR3 nucleotides read TGTGCCAGCAGTTTGGGTGGGGGGGGTTATCAGCCCCAGCATTTT. Encoded protein: CASSLGGGGYQPQHF.

This clone is hyperexpanded within its sample. The chain uses TRBV30 and TRBJ2-5, with TRBD1 matching over 7 bases. Germline CDR1 GTSNPN, CDR2 SVGIG (reference sequence). The CDR3 runs 13 residues. V trimming: 0 bases; J trimming: 4 bases; junction bases outside the gene matches: 2. The CDR3 reads CAWSVGGPETQYF. In DNA, the CDR3 is TGTGCCTGGAGTGTAGGGGGCCCAGAGACCCAGTACTTC.

The chain employs TRBV13 and TRBJ1-2; a possible D gene is TRBD1 (5 bases). Germline V lookup: CDR1 PRHDT, CDR2 FYEKMQ (reference sequence). The CDR3 spans 13 residues. V lost 3 bases to trimming and J lost 3 bases, with 8 bases between them. The CDR3 region has the DNA TGTGCCAGCAGCTTCCAGGGATACTATGGCTACACCTTC. This gives the protein CASSFQGYYGYTF.

Within the sample, this clone is large (0.1 to 1%). The rearrangement joins TRBV9 to TRBJ1-6, with D unclear. The ends were cut back, 4 bases at V and 6 bases at J, with 14 bases in the middle. Germline values: CDR1 SGDLS, CDR2 YYNGEE. This CDR3 region has 15 residues. CDR3 DNA sequence: TGTGCCAGCAGCCCCAACAGCAAAACTAATTCACCCCTCCACTTT. Translation: CASSPNSKTNSPLHF. The full variable domain, in which reference TRBV9 and TRBJ1-6 provide the parts outside the CDR3, is DSGVTQTPKHLITATGQRVTLRCSPRSGDLSVYWYQQSLDQGLQFLIQYYNGEERAKGNILERFSAQQFPDLHSELNLSSLELGDSALYFCASSPNSKTNSPLHFGNGTRLTVT.

In its sample, this clone is medium-sized. The rearrangement links TRBV15 to TRBJ1-5; TRBD1 aligns across 8 bases. The germline V gene has CDR1 LNHNV and CDR2 YYDKDF (reference sequence). V shed 6 bases, J shed 2 bases, and the junction held 0 bases outside the gene matches. The CDR3 runs 13 residues. The CDR3 nucleotides are TGTGCCACCAGGGACAGGGGCAATCAGCCCCAGCATTTT. As protein: CATRDRGNQPQHF.

This clone is large (0.1 to 1%) in the sample. The CDR3 DNA follows: TGTGCCAGCAGCTACAGGGGCAATCAGCCCCAGCATTTT. Amino acids: CASSYRGNQPQHF. V gene TRBV7-9 combines with J gene TRBJ1-5; possible D gene TRBD1, 6 bases. Germline loops: CDR1 SEHNR, CDR2 FQNEAQ (reference sequence). V shed 4 bases and J shed 2 bases, with 6 bases lying between them. The CDR3 loop spans 13 amino acids. The complete variable domain, with remaining parts taken from reference TRBV7-9 and TRBJ1-5, reads DTGVSQNPRHKITKRGQNVTFRCDPISEHNRLYWYRQTLGQGPEFLTYFQNEAQLEKSRLLSDRFSAERPKGSFSTLEIQRTEQGDSAMYLCASSYRGNQPQHFGDGTRLSIL.

This clone was seen only a few times. The rearrangement links TRBV7-5 to TRBJ1-2; the table gives TRBD1 as D, unverified against the DNA. TRBV7-5 is shown as a pseudogene. The CDR3 contains 13 residues. The CDR3: CASSFQGYYGYTF. The CDR3 nucleotides are TGTGCCAGCAGCTTCCAGGGATACTATGGCTACACCTTC.

By sample fraction, this clone is hyperexpanded. CDR3 residues: CAWSVRQEAFF. CDR3 DNA sequence: TGTGCCTGGAGTGTAAGACAAGAAGCTTTCTTT. The chain joins TRBV30 to TRBJ1-1; D call uncertain. The CDR3 spans 11 residues. Looked up from germline, CDR1 is GTSNPN and CDR2 is SVGIG (reference sequence). The V end lost 0 bases, the J end lost 8 bases, and 7 bases lay between the germline ends.

By share, this clone ranks as medium-sized (0.01 to 0.1%). The chain links TRBV13 to TRBJ1-5; TRBD1 might be the D (6 bases). Trimming left V 5 bases short and J 0 bases short, with 17 bases between. CDR3 size: 17 residues. CDR1 and CDR2 (germline): PRHDT, FYEKMQ (reference sequence). The DNA for the CDR3 is TGTGCCAGCAGCCTCCGGACAGATTGGGATAGCAATCAGCCCCAGCATTTT. It is translated as CASSLRTDWDSNQPQHF.

The rearrangement joins TRBV5-7 to TRBJ1-2; D possibly corresponds to TRBD1 (5 bases). TRBV5-7 is placed among ORFs of uncertain function. The CDR3 has 13 residues. Trimming pared 2 bases from V and 3 bases from J, leaving 8 bases between. CDR3 sequence: CASSFQGYYGYTF. CDR3 DNA sequence: TGTGCCAGCAGCTTCCAGGGATACTATGGCTACACCTTC.

The genes are TRBV4-2 and TRBJ1-5, with D maybe TRBD1 (5 bases). The CDR3 extends over 13 amino acids. The germline CDR1 and CDR2 sequences are LGHNA and YNFKEQ. The ends were cut back, 8 bases at V and 3 bases at J, with 11 bases in the middle. CDR3 DNA sequence: TGTGCCAGCGGCAGACAGCTCAATCAGCCCCAGCATTTT. It translates to CASGRQLNQPQHF.

This clone is deemed large (0.1 to 1%). The chain recombines TRBV30 with TRBJ1-5; D not certain. The CDR3 runs 13 residues. Germline values: CDR1 GTSNPN, CDR2 SVGIG (reference sequence). Trimming left V 5 bases short and J 0 bases short, with 8 bases between. Here the CDR3 DNA reads TGTGCCTGGCAGCTATTTAGCAATCAGCCCCAGCATTTT. Residues: CAWQLFSNQPQHF.

CDR3 residues: CASSLGWASNTEAFF. CDR3 DNA: TGTGCCAGCAGCTTAGGGTGGGCGTCGAACACTGAAGCTTTCTTT. J is TRBJ1-1 and V is TRBV11-1; D remains ambiguous. CDR1 is SGHAT and CDR2 is FQDESV in the germline V gene (reference sequence). Trimming removed 1 base at V and 1 base at J, with 10 bases between. CDR3 length equals 15 residues.

The J gene is TRBJ2-2, the V gene TRBV6-5; 11 bases are a match to TRBD1. The CDR3 runs 16 residues. V gave up 0 bases and J gave up 4 bases; unmatched junction bases: 1. Germline lookup yields CDR1 MNHEY and CDR2 SVGAGI. CDR3 protein: CASSYSGTGGTGELFF. Here the CDR3 DNA reads TGTGCCAGCAGTTACTCCGGGACAGGGGGCACCGGGGAGCTGTTTTTT.